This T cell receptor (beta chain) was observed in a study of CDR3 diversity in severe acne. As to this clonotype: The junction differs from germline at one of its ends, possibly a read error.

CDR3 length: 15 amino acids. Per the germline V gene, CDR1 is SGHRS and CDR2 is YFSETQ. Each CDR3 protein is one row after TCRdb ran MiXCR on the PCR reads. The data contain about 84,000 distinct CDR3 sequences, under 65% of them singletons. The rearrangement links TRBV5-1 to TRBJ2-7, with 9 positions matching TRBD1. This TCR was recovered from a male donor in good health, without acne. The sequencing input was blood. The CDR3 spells CASSLQGALGYEQYF. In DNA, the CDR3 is TGTGCCAGCAGCTTACAGGGGGCGCTTGGTTACGAGCAGTACTTC.